The entry that follows covers one T cell receptor beta chain sequence. The clone's antigen remains unknown. No base quality values were provided; no much bigger clone lies one nucleotide off. This sample stems from a study of cytotoxic CD8 clonotypes in ibrutinib-treated CLL (dated by TCRdb to the early 2020s). Notes on the research overall: The cohort included about 15 treatment-naive and ten to eleven relapsed/refractory patients; about 17 were IGHV unmutated. Longitudinal samples were obtainable from about 30% of the roughly 86 participants in the trial. Response samples were taken after a median of 12 months on treatment, ranging from about 6 to 36 months. An average of about 260,000 productive templates and tens of thousands of productive rearrangements was obtained per sample. Cryopreserved peripheral blood mononuclear cells were collected before treatment, at response, and at either disease progression or sustained remission. Responses were partial in some 24 patients and complete in 2; after median approximately 5.5 years follow-up, roughly 14 stayed in remission and some twelve progressed. Every sample from remission and from progressive disease was obtained while the patients were still on ibrutinib.

CDR1 SQVTM and CDR2 ANQGSEA were looked up in the germline V gene. The junction shows trimming of 6 bases on V and 5 bases on J, plus 13 bases between the germline ends. The CDR3 runs 12 residues from the cysteine to the phenylalanine. Of the read, only the CDR3 DNA is kept; its 36 bases are in frame from base 1. The research as a whole found: Public clonotypes were rare and either contracted or stayed stable during treatment, and the rise in clonality at ibrutinib response reflected the expansion of private clonotypes. Clonality rose at ibrutinib response, remained stable during sustained remission, and dropped back toward baseline at progression. Sampling times were not matched between patients in sustained remission and patients whose disease was progressing, and lymph node repertoires were not examined. Baseline clonality exceeded that of age-matched healthy donors and correlated strongly with circulating CD8+ T-cell counts.

Each clonotype received, on average, approximately 9.9x coverage in deep resolution sequencing performed on a MiSeq, where the target depth lay between 1 in 1 million and 1 in 200,000 T cells. TCR beta libraries were generated with the immunoSEQ hsTCRB Kit. As for the authors' bioinformatics: ImmunoSEQ Data Assistant and ImmunoSEQ Analyzer were used for data analysis, and V, D and J genes were assigned according to IMGT definitions. Clonality, which ranges from 0 to 1, was calculated as one minus the normalized Shannon entropy of productive rearrangement frequencies. Public clonotype analysis was restricted to overrepresented clonotypes comprising at least 0.05% of each patient's repertoire. Fewer than 15 repertoires from age-matched healthy donors, obtained from immuneACCESS, served as clonality controls. The clones in this table, taken by TCRdb from immuneACCESS, are in-frame only. Not every clone is retained; where verified, under half of the shortfall comes from an unresolved V gene, and the cause of the rest is unknown. The DNA was the basis for D and trimming; V, J and clone size are from that table. The sample yields some 350,000 clones; over 55% were counted once. Of the sample, roughly 6.7% is held by the ten largest clones.

For TCR beta library preparation, 1.5 to 2.5 micrograms of genomic DNA were extracted from the cryopreserved PBMCs. Longitudinal blood samples from CLL patients on ibrutinib monotherapy underwent high-throughput TCR beta sequencing. Patients were enrolled in a phase 2 open-label single-center ibrutinib monotherapy trial. The sequencing used PBMCs, collected after 36 months of ibrutinib treatment. Recombination connected TRBV29-1 to TRBJ2-5; TRBD2 is a possible D gene, resting on 6 matching bases. The receptor was derived from a human donor with chronic lymphocytic leukemia. The DNA is as follows: TGCAGCGTCCGGGACTCTATGGAGACCCAGTACTTC. It translates as CSVRDSMETQYF.